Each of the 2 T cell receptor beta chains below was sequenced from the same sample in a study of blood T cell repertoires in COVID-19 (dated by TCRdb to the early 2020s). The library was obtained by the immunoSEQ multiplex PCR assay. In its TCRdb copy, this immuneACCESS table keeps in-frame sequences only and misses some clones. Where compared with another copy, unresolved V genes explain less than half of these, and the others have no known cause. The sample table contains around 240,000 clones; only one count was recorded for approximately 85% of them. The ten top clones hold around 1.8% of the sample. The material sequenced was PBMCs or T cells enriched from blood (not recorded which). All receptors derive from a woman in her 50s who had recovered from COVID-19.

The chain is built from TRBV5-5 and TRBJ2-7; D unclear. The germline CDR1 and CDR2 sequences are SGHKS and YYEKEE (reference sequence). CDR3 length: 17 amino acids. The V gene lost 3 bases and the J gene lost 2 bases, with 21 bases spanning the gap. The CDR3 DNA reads TGTGCCAGCAGCTCCCATATCGGGTACCGCGAGCCCTACGAGCAGTACTTC. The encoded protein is CASSSHIGYREPYEQYF.

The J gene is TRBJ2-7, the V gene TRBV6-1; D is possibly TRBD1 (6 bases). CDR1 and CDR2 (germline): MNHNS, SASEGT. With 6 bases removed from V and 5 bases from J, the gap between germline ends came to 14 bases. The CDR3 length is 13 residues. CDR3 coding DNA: TGTGCCAGCAGCCCCATACAGGGAAACGAGCAGTACTTC. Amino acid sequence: CASSPIQGNEQYF.